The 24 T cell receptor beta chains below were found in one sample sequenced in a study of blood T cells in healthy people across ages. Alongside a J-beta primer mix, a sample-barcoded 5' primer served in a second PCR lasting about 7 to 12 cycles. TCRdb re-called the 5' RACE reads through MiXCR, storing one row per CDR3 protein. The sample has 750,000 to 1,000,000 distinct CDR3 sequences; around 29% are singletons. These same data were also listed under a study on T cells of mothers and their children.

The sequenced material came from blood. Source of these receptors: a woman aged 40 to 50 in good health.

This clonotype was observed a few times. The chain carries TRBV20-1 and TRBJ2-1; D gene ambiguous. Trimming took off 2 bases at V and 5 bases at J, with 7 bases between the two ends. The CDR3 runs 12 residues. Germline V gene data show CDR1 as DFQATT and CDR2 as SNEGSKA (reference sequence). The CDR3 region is CSARSPNNEQFF. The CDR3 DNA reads TGCAGTGCTAGAAGCCCCAACAATGAGCAGTTCTTC.

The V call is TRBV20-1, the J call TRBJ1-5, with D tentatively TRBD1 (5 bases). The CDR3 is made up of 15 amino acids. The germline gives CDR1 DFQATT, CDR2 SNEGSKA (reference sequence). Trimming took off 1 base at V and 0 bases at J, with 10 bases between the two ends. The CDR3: CSARGGEYSNQPQHF. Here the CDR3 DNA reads TGCAGTGCTAGAGGGGGGGAATATAGCAATCAGCCCCAGCATTTT.

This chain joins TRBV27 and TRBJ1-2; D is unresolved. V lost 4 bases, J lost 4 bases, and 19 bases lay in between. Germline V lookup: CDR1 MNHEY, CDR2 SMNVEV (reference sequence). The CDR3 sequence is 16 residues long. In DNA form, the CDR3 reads TGTGCCAGCAGTTCGTCCGAGTCGTATGTAGGCTATGGCTACACCTTC. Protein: CASSSSESYVGYGYTF.

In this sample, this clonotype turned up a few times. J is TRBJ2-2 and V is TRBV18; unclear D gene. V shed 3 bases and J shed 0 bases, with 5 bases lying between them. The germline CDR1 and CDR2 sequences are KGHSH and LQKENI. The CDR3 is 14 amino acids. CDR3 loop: CASSPPTNTGELFF. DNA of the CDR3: TGTGCCAGCTCACCCCCGACGAACACCGGGGAGCTGTTTTTT. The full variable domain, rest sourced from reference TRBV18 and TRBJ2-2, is NAGVMQNPRHLVRRRGQEARLRCSPMKGHSHVYWYRQLPEEGLKFMVYLQKENIIDESGMPKERFSAEFPKEGPSILRIQQVVRGDSAAYFCASSPPTNTGELFFGEGSRLTVL.

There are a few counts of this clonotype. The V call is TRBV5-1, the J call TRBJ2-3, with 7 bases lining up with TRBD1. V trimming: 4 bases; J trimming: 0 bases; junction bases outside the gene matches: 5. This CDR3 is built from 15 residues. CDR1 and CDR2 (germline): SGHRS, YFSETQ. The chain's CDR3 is CASSPGQPSTDTQYF. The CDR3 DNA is TGCGCCAGCAGCCCGGGACAGCCTAGCACAGATACGCAGTATTTT.

CDR3 nucleotides: TGTGCCAGCAGCTTAGATGGTAAAGGGGGCAGATATGAGCAGTTCTTC. Translation gives CASSLDGKGGRYEQFF. The chain employs TRBV11-3 and TRBJ2-1; 7 bases map to TRBD1. V was clipped by 0 bases and J by 8 bases; unmatched bases: 10. This CDR3 has 16 residues. Germline assignment: CDR1 SGHNT and CDR2 YENEEA.

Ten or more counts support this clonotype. The CDR3 sequence: CASSENYGYTF. The CDR3 coding sequence is TGTGCCAGCAGCGAGAACTATGGCTACACCTTC. The gene calls are TRBV6-6 and TRBJ1-2; D unresolved. Looked up from germline, CDR1 is MNHNY and CDR2 is SVGAGI (reference sequence). The CDR3 spans 11 residues. V lost 6 bases and J lost 2, with 4 bases in between.

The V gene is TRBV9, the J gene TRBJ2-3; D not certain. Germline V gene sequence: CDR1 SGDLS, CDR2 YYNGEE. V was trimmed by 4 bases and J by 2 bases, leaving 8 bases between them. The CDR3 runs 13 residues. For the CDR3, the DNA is TGTGCCAGCAGCACACGGACCACAGATACGCAGTATTTT. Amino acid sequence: CASSTRTTDTQYF. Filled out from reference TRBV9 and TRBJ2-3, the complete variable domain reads DSGVTQTPKHLITATGQRVTLRCSPRSGDLSVYWYQQSLDQGLQFLIQYYNGEERAKGNILERFSAQQFPDLHSELNLSSLELGDSALYFCASSTRTTDTQYFGPGTRLTVL.

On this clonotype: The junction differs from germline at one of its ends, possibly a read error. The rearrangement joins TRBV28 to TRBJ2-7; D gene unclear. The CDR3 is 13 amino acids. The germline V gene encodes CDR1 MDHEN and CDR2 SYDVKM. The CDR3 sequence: CASSLNGRSEQYF. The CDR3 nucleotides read TGTGCCAGTAGTTTAAATGGTAGGAGCGAGCAGTACTTC.

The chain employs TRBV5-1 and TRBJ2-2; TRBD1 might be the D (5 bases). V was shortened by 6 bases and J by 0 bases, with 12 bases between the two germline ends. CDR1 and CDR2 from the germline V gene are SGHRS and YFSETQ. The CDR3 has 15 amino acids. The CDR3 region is CASKGASTNTGELFF. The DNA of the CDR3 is TGCGCCAGCAAAGGGGCTTCCACGAACACCGGGGAGCTGTTTTTT.

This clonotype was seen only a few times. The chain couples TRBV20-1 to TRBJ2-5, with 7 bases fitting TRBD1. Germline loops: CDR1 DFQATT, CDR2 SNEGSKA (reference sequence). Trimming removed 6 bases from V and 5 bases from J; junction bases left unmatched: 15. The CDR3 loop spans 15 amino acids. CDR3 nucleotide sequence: TGCAGTGCGCCCATACGGGCAGGGGGTATGGAGACCCAGTACTTC. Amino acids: CSAPIRAGGMETQYF.

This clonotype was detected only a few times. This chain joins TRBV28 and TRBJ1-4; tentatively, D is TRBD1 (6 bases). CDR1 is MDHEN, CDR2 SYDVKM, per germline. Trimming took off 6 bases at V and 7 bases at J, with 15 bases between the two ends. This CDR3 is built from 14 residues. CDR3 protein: CASRPKGTPEKLFF. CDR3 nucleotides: TGTGCCAGCAGACCAAAAGGGACACCTGAAAAACTGTTTTTT.

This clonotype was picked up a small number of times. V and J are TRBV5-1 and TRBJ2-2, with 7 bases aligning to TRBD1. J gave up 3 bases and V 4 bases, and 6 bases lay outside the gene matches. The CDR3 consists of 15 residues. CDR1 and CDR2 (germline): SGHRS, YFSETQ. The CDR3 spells CASSLGQSHTGELFF. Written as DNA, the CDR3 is TGCGCCAGCAGCCTGGGACAGTCTCACACCGGGGAGCTGTTTTTT.

The CDR3 DNA reads as TGTGCCAGTAGTGCCCAACAGGGGACCGGGGAGCTGTTTTTT. Its protein product is CASSAQQGTGELFF. This rearrangement joins TRBV19 to TRBJ2-2; 7 nucleotides agree with TRBD1. The junction had 5 bases not matched to a gene; V was cut back by 5 bases and J by 5 bases. The CDR3 extends over 14 amino acids. Germline CDR1 is LNHDA and CDR2 is SQIVND (reference sequence).

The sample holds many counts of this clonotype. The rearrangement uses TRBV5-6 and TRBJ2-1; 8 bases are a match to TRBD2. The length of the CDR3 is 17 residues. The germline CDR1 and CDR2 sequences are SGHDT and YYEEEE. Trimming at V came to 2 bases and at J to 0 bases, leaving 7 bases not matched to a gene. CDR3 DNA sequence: TGTGCCAGCAGCTTCGGCGGGGGGTCGAGCTCCTACAATGAGCAGTTCTTC. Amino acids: CASSFGGGSSSYNEQFF.

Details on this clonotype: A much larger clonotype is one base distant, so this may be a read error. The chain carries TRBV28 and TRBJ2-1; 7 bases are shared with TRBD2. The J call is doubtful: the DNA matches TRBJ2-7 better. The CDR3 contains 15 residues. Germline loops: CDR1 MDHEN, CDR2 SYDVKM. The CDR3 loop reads CASKPLGTTYNEQYF. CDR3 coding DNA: TGTGCCAGCAAGCCCCTCGGGACTACCTACAATGAGCAGTACTTC.

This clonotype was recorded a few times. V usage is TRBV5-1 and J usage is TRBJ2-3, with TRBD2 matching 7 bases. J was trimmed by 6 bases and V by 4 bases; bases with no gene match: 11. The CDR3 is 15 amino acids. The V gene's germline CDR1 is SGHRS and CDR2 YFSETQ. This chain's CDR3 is CASSPGGSSRDTQYF. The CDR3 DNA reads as TGCGCCAGCAGCCCGGGAGGTAGCTCTCGGGATACGCAGTATTTT.

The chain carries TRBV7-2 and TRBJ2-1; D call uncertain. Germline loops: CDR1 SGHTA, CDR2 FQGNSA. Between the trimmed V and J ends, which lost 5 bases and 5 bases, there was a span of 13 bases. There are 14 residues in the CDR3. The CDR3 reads CASSPAVGHNEQFF. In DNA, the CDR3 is TGTGCCAGCAGCCCCGCCGTCGGGCACAATGAGCAGTTCTTC.

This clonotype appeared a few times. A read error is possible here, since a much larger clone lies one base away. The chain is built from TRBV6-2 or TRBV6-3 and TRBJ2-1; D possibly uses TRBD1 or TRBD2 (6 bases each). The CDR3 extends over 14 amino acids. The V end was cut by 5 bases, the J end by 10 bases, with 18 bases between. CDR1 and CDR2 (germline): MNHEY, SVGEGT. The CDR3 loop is CASSNYRDSYEQFF. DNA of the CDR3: TGTGCCAGCAGTAACTACAGGGACTCCTACGAGCAGTTCTTC.

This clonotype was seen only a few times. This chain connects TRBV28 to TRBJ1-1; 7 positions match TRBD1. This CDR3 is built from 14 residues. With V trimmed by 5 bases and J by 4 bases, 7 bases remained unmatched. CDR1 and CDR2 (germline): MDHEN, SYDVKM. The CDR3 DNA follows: TGTGCCAGCAGTAGAGGGGGCGCCCCCACTGAAGCTTTCTTT. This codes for CASSRGGAPTEAFF.

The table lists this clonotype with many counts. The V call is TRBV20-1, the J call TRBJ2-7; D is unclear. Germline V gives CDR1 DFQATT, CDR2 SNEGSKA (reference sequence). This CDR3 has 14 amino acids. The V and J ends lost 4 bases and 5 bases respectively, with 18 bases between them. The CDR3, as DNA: TGCAGTGCTAATGGTCGGAAGGTGGGCCACGAGCAGTACTTC. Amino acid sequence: CSANGRKVGHEQYF.

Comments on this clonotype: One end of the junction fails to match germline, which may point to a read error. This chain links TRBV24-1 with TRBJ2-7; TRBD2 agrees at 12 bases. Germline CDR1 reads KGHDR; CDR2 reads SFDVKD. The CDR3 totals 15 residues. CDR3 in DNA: TGTGCCACCAGCGATTCGACTAGCGGGGGCTACGAGCAGTACTTC. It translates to CATSDSTSGGYEQYF.

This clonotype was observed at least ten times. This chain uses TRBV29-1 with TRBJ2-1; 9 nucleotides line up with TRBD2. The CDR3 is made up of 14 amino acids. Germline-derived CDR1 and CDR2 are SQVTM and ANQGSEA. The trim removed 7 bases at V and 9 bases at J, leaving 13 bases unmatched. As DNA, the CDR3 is TGCAGCGCCCCCGACCTAGCGGGGTTTACTGAGCAGTTCTTC. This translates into CSAPDLAGFTEQFF.

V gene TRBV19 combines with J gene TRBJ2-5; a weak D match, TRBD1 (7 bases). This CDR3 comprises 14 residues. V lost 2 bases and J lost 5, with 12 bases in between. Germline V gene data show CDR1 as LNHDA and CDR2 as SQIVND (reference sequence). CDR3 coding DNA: TGTGCCAGTAGTATATCAGGGGGGAGGGAGACCCAGTACTTC. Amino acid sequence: CASSISGGRETQYF.